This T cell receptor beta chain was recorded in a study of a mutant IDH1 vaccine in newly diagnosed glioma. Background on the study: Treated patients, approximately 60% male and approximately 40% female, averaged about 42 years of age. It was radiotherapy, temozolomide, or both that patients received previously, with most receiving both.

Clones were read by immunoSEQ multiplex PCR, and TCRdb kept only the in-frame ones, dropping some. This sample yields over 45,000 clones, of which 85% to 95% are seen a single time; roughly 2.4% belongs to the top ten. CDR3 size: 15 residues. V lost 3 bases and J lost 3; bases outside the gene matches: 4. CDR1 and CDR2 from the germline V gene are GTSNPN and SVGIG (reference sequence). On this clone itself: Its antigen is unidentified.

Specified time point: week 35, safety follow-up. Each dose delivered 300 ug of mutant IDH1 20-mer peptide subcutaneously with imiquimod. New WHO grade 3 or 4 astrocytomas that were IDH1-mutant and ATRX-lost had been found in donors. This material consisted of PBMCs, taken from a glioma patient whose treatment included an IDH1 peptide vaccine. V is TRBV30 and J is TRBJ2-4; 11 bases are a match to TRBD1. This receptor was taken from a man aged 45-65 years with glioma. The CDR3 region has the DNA TGTGCCTGGAGATCCGGGACAGGGGGCAAAAACATTCAGTACTTC. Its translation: CAWRSGTGGKNIQYF.